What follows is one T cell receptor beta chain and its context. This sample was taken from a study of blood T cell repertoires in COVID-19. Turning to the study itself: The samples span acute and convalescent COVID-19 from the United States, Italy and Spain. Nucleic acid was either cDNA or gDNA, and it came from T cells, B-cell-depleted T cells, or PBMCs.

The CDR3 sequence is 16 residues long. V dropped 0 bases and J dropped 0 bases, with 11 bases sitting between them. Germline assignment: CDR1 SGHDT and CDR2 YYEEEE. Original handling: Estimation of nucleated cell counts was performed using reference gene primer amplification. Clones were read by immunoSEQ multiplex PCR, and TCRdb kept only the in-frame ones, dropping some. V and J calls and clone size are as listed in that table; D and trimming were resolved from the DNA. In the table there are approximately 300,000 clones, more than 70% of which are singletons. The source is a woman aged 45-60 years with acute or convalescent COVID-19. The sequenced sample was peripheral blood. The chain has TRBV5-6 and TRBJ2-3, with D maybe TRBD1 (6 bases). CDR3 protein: CASSLGGLSSTDTQYF. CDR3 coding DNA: TGTGCCAGCAGCTTGGGGGGGCTATCGAGCACAGATACGCAGTATTTT. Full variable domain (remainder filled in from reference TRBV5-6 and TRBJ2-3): DAGVTQSPTHLIKTRGQQVTLRCSPKSGHDTVSWYQQALGQGPQFIFQYYEEEERQRGNFPDRFSGHQFPNYSSELNVNALLLGDSALYLCASSLGGLSSTDTQYFGPGTRLTVL.